This T cell receptor beta chain was sequenced in a study of T cell responses to AZD1222 COVID-19 vaccine. In germline, CDR1 is MDHEN, CDR2 SYDVKM. The CDR3 has 15 residues. The V gene end was trimmed by 3 bases and the J gene end by 9 bases; junction bases not matched to a gene: 6. Study-level findings and limits: Recipients of two AZD1222 doses showed rising Spike-specific TCR breadth and depth. Repertoires were collected only later (after the peak T cell response had occurred). The CD4 TCRs associated with vaccination extended across spike and predominated at 160-218 and 743-854. It was only a handful of AZD1222 recipients who were seropositive at baseline.

Regarding this clone: Its antigen is as yet unknown.

Measured with immunoSEQ multiplex PCR; TCRdb has only the in-frame clones, and not every one. The table shows 95,000 to 150,000 clones, with 85% to 90% occurring only once. The source of this sequence is an adult in good health. The V and J genes are TRBV28 and TRBJ1-6, with 9 bases that match TRBD1. The sample consisted of peripheral blood, taken on day 0 of AZD1222 vaccination. In nucleotides, the CDR3 is TGTGCCAGCAGTTTTCGGGGACAGGGACTTTCACCCCTCCACTTT. Translating gives CASSFRGQGLSPLHF.